The rows below give T cell receptor beta chains drawn from one sample of a study of blood T cell repertoires in COVID-19. Profiling relied on immunoSEQ multiplex PCR, and the TCRdb table lists in-frame clones only, not all of them. The data contain fewer than 110,000 clones, less than 85% of them singletons. The sequencing sample was made of peripheral blood. Source of these receptors: a woman between 65 and 79 years old with active or convalescent COVID-19. The CDR3 runs from the conserved cysteine through the conserved F or W. A D gene is named only where the DNA matches it firmly. Clone size is shown for a subset of rows, as once, few, many or a class of expanded clone.

D gene,J gene,V gene,clone size,CDR3 protein,CDR3 DNA
-,TRBJ1-5,TRBV28,-,CASALGQTNQPQHF,TGTGCCAGCGCTCTGGGGCAGACCAATCAGCCCCAGCATTTT
TRBD1,TRBJ2-6,TRBV27,-,CASSQYVQGMQVPGANVLTF,TGTGCCAGCAGTCAATACGTACAGGGGATGCAAGTACCTGGGGCCAACGTCCTGACTTTC
TRBD1,TRBJ2-3,TRBV3-1/TRBV3-2,-,CASSQVATGGDTQYF,TGTGCCAGCAGCCAAGTCGCGACAGGGGGGGATACGCAGTATTTT
-,TRBJ2-2,TRBV19,-,CASFWGAGGTGELFF,TGTGCCAGTTTCTGGGGGGCAGGGGGCACCGGGGAGCTGTTTTTT
TRBD2,TRBJ2-1,TRBV5-4,once,CASSFRLAGGDEQFF,TGTGCCAGCAGCTTTCGACTAGCGGGAGGTGATGAGCAGTTCTTC
TRBD1,TRBJ2-1,TRBV2,-,CASRSSGQAYNEQFF,TGTGCCAGCAGAAGTTCGGGACAGGCTTACAATGAGCAGTTCTTC
-,TRBJ2-5,TRBV19,-,CASSISKANHQETQYF,TGTGCCAGTAGTATAAGTAAAGCCAACCACCAAGAGACCCAGTACTTC
-,TRBJ1-3,TRBV5-8,-,CASSRRSSGNTIYF,TGTGCCAGCAGTCGGAGGAGCTCTGGAAACACCATATATTTT
-,TRBJ2-7,TRBV3-1/TRBV3-2,once,CASSQVISPDYEQYF,TGTGCCAGCAGCCAAGTAATTAGCCCCGACTACGAGCAGTACTTC
TRBD1,TRBJ2-1,TRBV10-3,-,CAISESTTGQGYNEQFF,TGTGCCATCAGTGAGTCAACCACGGGACAGGGGTACAATGAGCAGTTCTTC
-,TRBJ2-7,TRBV15,once,CATSRDIDSYEQYF,TGTGCCACCAGCAGAGACATCGACAGTTACGAGCAGTACTTC
TRBD2,TRBJ2-3,TRBV7-2,-,CASSQTSGGGPNTQYF,TGTGCCAGCAGCCAGACTAGCGGGGGGGGACCAAATACGCAGTATTTT
-,TRBJ2-2,TRBV24-1,-,CATSDPGYTGELFF,TGTGCCACCAGTGACCCAGGGTATACCGGGGAGCTGTTTTTT
-,TRBJ2-7,TRBV10-3,-,CAISDLTGSYEQYF,TGTGCCATCAGTGACCTGACTGGATCCTACGAGCAGTACTTC
TRBD1,TRBJ1-2,TRBV19,-,CASSPDRDRGYTF,TGTGCCAGTAGCCCGGACAGGGACCGTGGCTACACCTTC
TRBD2,TRBJ2-3,TRBV7-9,-,CASSLDRGGLWSTDTQYF,TGTGCCAGCAGCTTAGACCGGGGGGGACTTTGGAGCACAGATACGCAGTATTTT
-,TRBJ1-4,TRBV11-3,-,CASSLGLEQGNEKLFF,TGTGCCAGCAGCTTAGGTCTCGAACAGGGTAATGAAAAACTGTTTTTT
TRBD1,TRBJ1-1,TRBV28,-,CASSFRGRGVAEAFF,TGTGCCAGCAGTTTTCGTGGCAGGGGGGTCGCTGAAGCTTTCTTT
TRBD1,TRBJ1-4,TRBV6-6,-,CASSYTGVDEKLFF,TGTGCCAGCAGTTATACAGGGGTCGATGAAAAACTGTTTTTT
-,TRBJ1-1,TRBV19,-,CASSIDGRVGTEAFF,TGTGCCAGTAGTATCGACGGGAGGGTAGGCACTGAAGCTTTCTTT
TRBD1,TRBJ1-1,TRBV5-4,-,CASSSGQGPLNTEAFF,TGTGCCAGCAGTTCTGGACAGGGGCCCCTGAACACTGAAGCTTTCTTT
TRBD2,TRBJ2-1,TRBV19,-,CASISQRGGYSEQFF,TGTGCCAGTATATCCCAGCGGGGGGGATATAGTGAGCAGTTCTTC
-,TRBJ2-4,TRBV7-9,-,CASSIGGGGGNIQYF,TGTGCCAGCAGCATTGGAGGGGGAGGGGGGAACATTCAGTACTTC
TRBD1,TRBJ2-1,TRBV5-1,once,CASSLTGGDGEQFF,TGCGCCAGCAGCTTGACAGGGGGCGACGGTGAGCAGTTCTTC
TRBD2,TRBJ2-3,TRBV5-4,-,CASSLASGSGTDTQYF,TGTGCCAGCAGCTTGGCTAGCGGGAGTGGCACAGATACGCAGTATTTT
-,TRBJ2-1,TRBV5-8,-,CASSSRYRQVGEQFF,TGTGCCAGCAGCTCCCGTTATCGACAGGTGGGTGAGCAGTTCTTC
TRBD1,TRBJ1-1,TRBV7-6,-,CASSAHRDRNTEAFF,TGTGCCAGCAGCGCACACCGGGACAGGAACACTGAAGCTTTCTTT
TRBD2,TRBJ2-1,TRBV5-1,-,CASSPGTNYNEQFF,TGCGCCAGCAGCCCCGGGACTAACTACAATGAGCAGTTCTTC
TRBD2,TRBJ2-5,TRBV6-2/TRBV6-3,-,CASSYGGLAQQETQYF,TGTGCCAGCAGTTACGGAGGACTAGCGCAACAAGAGACCCAGTACTTC
TRBD2,TRBJ2-1,TRBV4-1,-,CASSQEGTSGAYNEQFF,TGCGCCAGCAGCCAAGAGGGTACTAGCGGGGCCTACAATGAGCAGTTCTTC
-,TRBJ2-7,TRBV5-1,-,CASSLAAGNYEQYF,TGCGCCAGCAGCTTGGCCGCGGGAAACTACGAGCAGTACTTC
TRBD1,TRBJ1-3,TRBV9,-,CASSASGGSGNTIYF,TGTGCCAGCAGCGCCTCAGGGGGCTCTGGAAACACCATATATTTT
TRBD2,TRBJ2-7,TRBV19,-,CASSISSGSVSYEQYF,TGTGCCAGTAGTATTTCTAGCGGGAGTGTCTCCTACGAGCAGTACTTC
TRBD1,TRBJ1-1,TRBV16,few,CASSQLAGGVNTEAFF,TGTGCCAGCAGCCAATTGGCAGGGGGCGTGAACACTGAAGCTTTCTTT
TRBD2,TRBJ2-1,TRBV6-2/TRBV6-3,-,CASSYNRGGGYEQFF,TGTGCCAGCAGTTACAATCGCGGGGGTGGCTATGAGCAGTTCTTC
-,TRBJ1-5,TRBV21-1,-,CASSLRFTALGNQPQHF,TGTGCCAGCAGCCTCAGGTTTACAGCCTTGGGCAATCAGCCCCAGCATTTT
TRBD1,TRBJ2-7,TRBV28,-,CASSKRTGRNEQYF,TGTGCCAGCAGTAAACGGACAGGAAGGAACGAGCAGTACTTC
-,TRBJ2-3,TRBV24-1,-,CATSGGGGPGDTQYF,TGTGCCACCAGTGGAGGGGGAGGGCCAGGAGATACGCAGTATTTT
-,TRBJ2-7,TRBV10-3,few,CAISESVEFEQYF,TGTGCCATCAGTGAGTCGGTCGAGTTCGAGCAGTACTTC
-,TRBJ2-1,TRBV5-1,-,CASSLTSQNYNEQFF,TGCGCCAGCAGCTTGACTAGCCAAAACTACAATGAGCAGTTCTTC
-,TRBJ2-7,TRBV5-1,-,CASGTESTSYEQYF,TGCGCCAGCGGTACAGAGTCAACCTCCTACGAGCAGTACTTC
TRBD2,TRBJ2-1,TRBV24-1,-,CATSDSGGEAYNEQFF,TGTGCCACCAGTGATTCCGGGGGGGAGGCCTACAATGAGCAGTTCTTC
TRBD2,TRBJ2-5,TRBV19,-,CASSTTGTSGSGGYQETQYF,TGTGCCAGTAGTACCACCGGGACTAGCGGGAGCGGGGGGTACCAAGAGACCCAGTACTTC
-,TRBJ2-3,TRBV12-5,-,CASGLAWTASTDTQYF,TGTGCTAGTGGTTTGGCTTGGACAGCTAGCACAGATACGCAGTATTTT
-,TRBJ2-1,TRBV28,-,CASSFLRVRYNEQFF,TGTGCCAGCAGTTTCCTCAGGGTCCGCTACAATGAGCAGTTCTTC
-,TRBJ2-5,TRBV28,-,CASSLRVEWETQYF,TGTGCCAGCAGTTTGCGCGTGGAGTGGGAGACCCAGTACTTC
-,TRBJ1-1,TRBV5-1,once,CASSFRVPGVTEAFF,TGCGCCAGCAGCTTTAGGGTCCCAGGGGTCACTGAAGCTTTCTTT
-,TRBJ2-1,TRBV6-5,-,CASRGSASSYNEQFF,TGTGCCAGCAGGGGGAGCGCGAGCTCCTACAATGAGCAGTTCTTC
-,TRBJ1-4,TRBV19,few,CASTPPGATEKLFF,TGTGCCAGTACCCCCCCAGGGGCGACGGAAAAACTGTTTTTT
TRBD2,TRBJ2-3,TRBV24-1,-,CATSVPGGRYNTQYF,TGTGCCACCAGTGTCCCAGGCGGGAGGTACAATACGCAGTATTTT
-,TRBJ2-1,TRBV9,once,CASSLWDSKAEQFF,TGTGCCAGCAGCTTGTGGGACTCAAAAGCTGAGCAGTTCTTC
-,TRBJ2-7,TRBV7-2,-,CASSLALPSASYEQYF,TGTGCCAGCAGCTTAGCCCTTCCTAGCGCCTCCTACGAGCAGTACTTC
-,TRBJ2-7,TRBV10-3,-,CAISESTGTYEQYF,TGTGCCATCAGTGAGTCGACAGGCACCTACGAGCAGTACTTC
-,TRBJ2-2,TRBV11-2,-,CASSLRLAANTGELFF,TGTGCCAGCAGCTTACGTCTCGCGGCGAACACCGGGGAGCTGTTTTTT
-,TRBJ2-5,TRBV24-1,-,CATSDPTGSGETQYF,TGTGCCACCAGTGATCCCACAGGGAGCGGAGAGACCCAGTACTTC
TRBD2,TRBJ2-2,TRBV6-2/TRBV6-3,-,CASSSTSGLAGPVTGELFF,TGTGCCAGCAGTTCGACCTCGGGACTAGCGGGGCCGGTCACCGGGGAGCTGTTTTTT
TRBD1,TRBJ1-5,TRBV7-9,few,CASSRGQGASGPQHF,TGTGCCAGCAGCCGTGGACAGGGGGCCTCTGGGCCCCAGCATTTT
-,TRBJ2-7,TRBV3-1/TRBV3-2,-,CASSQTRGEGEQYF,TGTGCCAGCAGCCAGACTAGGGGTGAGGGCGAGCAGTACTTC